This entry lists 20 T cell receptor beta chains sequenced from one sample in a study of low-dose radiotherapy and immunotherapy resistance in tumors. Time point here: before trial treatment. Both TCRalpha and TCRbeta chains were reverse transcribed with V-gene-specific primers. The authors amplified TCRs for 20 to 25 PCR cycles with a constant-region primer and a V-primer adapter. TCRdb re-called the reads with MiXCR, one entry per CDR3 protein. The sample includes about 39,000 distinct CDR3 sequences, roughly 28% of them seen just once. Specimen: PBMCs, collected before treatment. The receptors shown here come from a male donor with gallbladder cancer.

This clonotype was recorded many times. The DNA of the CDR3 is TGCGCCAGCAGACCCGGTTCAATCGGCGAGCAGTACTTC. Protein sequence: CASRPGSIGEQYF. The chain carries TRBV10-1 and TRBJ2-7; no firm D call. The length of the CDR3 is 13 residues. V shed 6 bases and J shed 6 bases, with 15 bases lying between them. Germline V lookup: CDR1 WNHNN, CDR2 SYGVQD (reference sequence).

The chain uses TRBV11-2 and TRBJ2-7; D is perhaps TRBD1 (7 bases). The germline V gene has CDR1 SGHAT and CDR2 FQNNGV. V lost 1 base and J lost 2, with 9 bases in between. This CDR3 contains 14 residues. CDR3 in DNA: TGTGCCAGCAGCTTAGGGAGGGGGCCCTACGAGCAGTACTTC. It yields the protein CASSLGRGPYEQYF.

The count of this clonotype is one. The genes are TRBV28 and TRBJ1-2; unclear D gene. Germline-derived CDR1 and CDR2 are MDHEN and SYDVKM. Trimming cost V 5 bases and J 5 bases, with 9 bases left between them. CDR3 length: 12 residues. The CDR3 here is CASSRDAYGYTF. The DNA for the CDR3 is TGTGCCAGCAGTCGGGATGCATATGGCTACACCTTC.

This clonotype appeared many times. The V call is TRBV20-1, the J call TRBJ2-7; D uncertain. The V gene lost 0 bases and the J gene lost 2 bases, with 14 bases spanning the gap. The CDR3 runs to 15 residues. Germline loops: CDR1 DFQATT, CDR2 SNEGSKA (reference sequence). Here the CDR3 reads CSARDPTVLTYEQYF. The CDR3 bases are TGCAGTGCTAGAGACCCGACCGTGTTGACCTACGAGCAGTACTTC.

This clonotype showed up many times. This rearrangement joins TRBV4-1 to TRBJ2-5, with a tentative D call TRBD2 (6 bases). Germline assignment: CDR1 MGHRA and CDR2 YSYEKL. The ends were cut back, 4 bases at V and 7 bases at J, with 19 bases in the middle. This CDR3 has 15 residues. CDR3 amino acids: CASSLRLGGDGTQYF. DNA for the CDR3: TGCGCCAGCAGCCTCAGACTAGGCGGGGACGGGACCCAGTACTTC.

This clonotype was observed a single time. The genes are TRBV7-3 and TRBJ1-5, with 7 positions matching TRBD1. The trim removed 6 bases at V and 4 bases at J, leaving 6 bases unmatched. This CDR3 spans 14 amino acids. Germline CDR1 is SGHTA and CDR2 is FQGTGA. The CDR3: CASSSAGGNQPQHF. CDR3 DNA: TGTGCCAGCAGTTCCGCAGGGGGTAATCAGCCCCAGCATTTT.

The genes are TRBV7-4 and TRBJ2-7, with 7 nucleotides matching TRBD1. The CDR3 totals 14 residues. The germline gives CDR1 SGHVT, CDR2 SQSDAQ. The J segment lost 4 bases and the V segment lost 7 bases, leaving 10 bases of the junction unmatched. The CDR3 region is CASNRPGQQYEQYF. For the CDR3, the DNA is TGTGCCAGCAACCGGCCGGGACAGCAATACGAGCAGTACTTC.

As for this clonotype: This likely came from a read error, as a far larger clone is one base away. The CDR3 sequence is CASSLFTGDAEAFF. CDR3 bases: TGTGCCAGCAGCCTATTTACAGGGGACGCTGAAGCTTTCTTT. The J gene is TRBJ1-1, the V gene TRBV7-6; 7 bases fit TRBD1. The CDR3 covers 14 residues. Germline V gene sequence: CDR1 SGHVS, CDR2 FNYEAQ. The V and J ends lost 5 bases and 6 bases, in that order; junction bases with no gene match: 9.

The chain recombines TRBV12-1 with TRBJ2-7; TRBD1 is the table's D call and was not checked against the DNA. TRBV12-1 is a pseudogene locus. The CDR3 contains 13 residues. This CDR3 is CASIRDNSHEQYF. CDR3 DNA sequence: TGTGCCAGCATCCGGGACAACTCCCACGAGCAGTACTTC.

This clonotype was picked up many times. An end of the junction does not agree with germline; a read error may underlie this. CDR3 sequence reads: CASSLAGTTTADTQYF. CDR3 in DNA: TGTGCCAGCAGCCTAGCTGGGACGACGACAGCAGATACGCAGTATTTT. J is TRBJ2-3 and V is TRBV7-9; either TRBD1 or TRBD2 may fit D (5 bases each). CDR3 length: 16 amino acids. Germline V gene data show CDR1 as SEHNR and CDR2 as FQNEAQ (reference sequence).

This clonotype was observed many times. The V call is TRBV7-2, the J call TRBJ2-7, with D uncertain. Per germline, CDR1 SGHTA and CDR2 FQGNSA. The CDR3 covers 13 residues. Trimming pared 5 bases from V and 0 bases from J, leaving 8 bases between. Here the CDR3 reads CASSRLSSYEQYF. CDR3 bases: TGTGCCAGCAGCCGCCTGAGCTCCTACGAGCAGTACTTC. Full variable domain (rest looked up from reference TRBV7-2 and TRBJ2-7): GAGVSQSPSNKVTEKGKDVELRCDPISGHTALYWYRQSLGQGLEFLIYFQGNSAPDKSGLPSDRFSAERTGGSVSTLTIQRTQQEDSAVYLCASSRLSSYEQYFGPGTRLTVT.

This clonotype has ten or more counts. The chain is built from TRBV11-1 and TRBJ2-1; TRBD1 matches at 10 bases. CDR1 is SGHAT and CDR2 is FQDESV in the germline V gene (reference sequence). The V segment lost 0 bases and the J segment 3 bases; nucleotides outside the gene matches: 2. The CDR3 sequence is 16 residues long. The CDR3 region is CASSLAGTGVYNEQFF. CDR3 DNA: TGTGCCAGCAGCTTAGCTGGGACAGGGGTCTACAATGAGCAGTTCTTC.

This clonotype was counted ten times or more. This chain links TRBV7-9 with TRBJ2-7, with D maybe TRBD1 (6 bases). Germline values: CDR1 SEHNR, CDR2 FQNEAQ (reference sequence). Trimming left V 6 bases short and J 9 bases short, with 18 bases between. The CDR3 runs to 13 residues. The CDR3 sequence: CASSQRQAAVQYF. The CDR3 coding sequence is TGTGCCAGCAGTCAAAGACAGGCGGCGGTGCAGTACTTC.

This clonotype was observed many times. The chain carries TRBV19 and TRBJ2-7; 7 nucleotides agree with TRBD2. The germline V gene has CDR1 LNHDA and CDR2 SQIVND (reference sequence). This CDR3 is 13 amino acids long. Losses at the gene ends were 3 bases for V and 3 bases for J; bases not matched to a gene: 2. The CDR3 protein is CASSMGLNYEQYF. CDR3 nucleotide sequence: TGTGCCAGTAGTATGGGACTAAACTACGAGCAGTACTTC.

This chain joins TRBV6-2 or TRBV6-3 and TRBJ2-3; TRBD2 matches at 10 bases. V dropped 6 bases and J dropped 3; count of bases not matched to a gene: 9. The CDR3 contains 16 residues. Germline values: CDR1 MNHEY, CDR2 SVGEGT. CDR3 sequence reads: CASSAASGRGTDTQYF. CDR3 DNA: TGTGCCAGCAGCGCGGCTAGCGGGAGAGGGACAGATACGCAGTATTTT.

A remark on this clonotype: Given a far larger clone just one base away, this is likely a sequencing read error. The CDR3 nucleotides are TGTGCCAGCAGCTTGGGGACCCTACGTTATGGTGAGCAGTACTTC. Translated, it gives CASSLGTLRYGEQYF. V gene TRBV5-6 combines with J gene TRBJ2-7; D call uncertain. V shed 0 bases and J shed 7 bases, with 17 bases lying between them. CDR3 length: 15 residues. Germline values: CDR1 SGHDT, CDR2 YYEEEE.

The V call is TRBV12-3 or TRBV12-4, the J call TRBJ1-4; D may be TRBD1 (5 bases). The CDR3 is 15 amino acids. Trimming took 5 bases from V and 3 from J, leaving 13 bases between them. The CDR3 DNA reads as TGTGCCAGCAGTCCCCAGGGCCTCTCTAATGAAAAACTGTTTTTT. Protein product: CASSPQGLSNEKLFF.

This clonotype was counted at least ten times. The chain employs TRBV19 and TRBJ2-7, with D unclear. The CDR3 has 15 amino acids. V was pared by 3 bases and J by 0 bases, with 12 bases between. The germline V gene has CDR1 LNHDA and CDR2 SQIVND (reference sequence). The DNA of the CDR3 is TGTGCCAGTAGTATTACCCCAGCCCCCTCCTACGAGCAGTACTTC. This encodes CASSITPAPSYEQYF.

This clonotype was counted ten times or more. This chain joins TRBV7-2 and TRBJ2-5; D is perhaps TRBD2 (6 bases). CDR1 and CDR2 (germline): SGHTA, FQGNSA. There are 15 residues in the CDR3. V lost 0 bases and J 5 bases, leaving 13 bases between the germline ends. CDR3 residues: CASSLARGDVETQYF. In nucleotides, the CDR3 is TGTGCCAGCAGCTTAGCGCGCGGGGACGTGGAGACCCAGTACTTC.

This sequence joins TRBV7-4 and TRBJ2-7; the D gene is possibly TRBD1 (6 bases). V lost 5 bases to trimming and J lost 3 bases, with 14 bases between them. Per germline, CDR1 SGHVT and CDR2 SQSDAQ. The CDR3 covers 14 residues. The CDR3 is CASSQTGLVYEQYF. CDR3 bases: TGTGCCAGCAGCCAAACAGGGCTGGTCTACGAGCAGTACTTC.